A selection of T cell receptor beta chains follows, all from one sample in a study of T cells after yellow fever vaccination. A single record per CDR3 protein comes from TCRdb applying MiXCR to the 5' RACE reads. The data show about 150,000 distinct CDR3 sequences, under 8% seen once. The specimen comprised CD4+ T cells sorted from PBMCs, sampled 10 days after the yellow fever booster vaccination. The receptors were sampled from a man younger than 40 who received the YFV17D yellow fever vaccine. Each CDR3 is given with its conserved first and last residue. A D gene is named only where the DNA matches it firmly. Rows may omit the clone size; those that give it use once, few, many or a size class.

v_call	clone_size	d_call	j_call	cdr3_aa	cdr3_nt
TRBV3-1	.	.	TRBJ1-2	CASSPLGIDYGYTF	TGTGCCAGCAGCCCGCTTGGGATCGACTATGGCTACACCTTC
TRBV20-1	many	.	TRBJ1-4	CSARDLPGRDNEKLFF	TGCAGTGCTAGAGATCTCCCAGGGCGGGATAATGAAAAACTGTTTTTT
TRBV21-1	many	.	TRBJ2-2	CASQMGTGELFF	TGTGCCAGCCAGATGGGGACCGGGGAGCTGTTTTTT
TRBV5-1	many	TRBD1	TRBJ2-7	CASSGQTGLHEQYF	TGCGCCAGCAGCGGCCAGACAGGGCTTCACGAGCAGTACTTC
TRBV29-1	many	TRBD2	TRBJ2-3	CSVARGSGTDTQYF	TGCAGCGTTGCCCGCGGGAGTGGCACAGATACGCAGTATTTT
TRBV28	many	.	TRBJ2-5	CASSLRAETQYF	TGTGCCAGCAGCCTTCGGGCAGAGACCCAGTACTTC
TRBV28	few	.	TRBJ2-5	CASSGDGKETQYF	TGTGCCAGCAGTGGGGACGGCAAAGAGACCCAGTACTTC
TRBV20-1	many	.	TRBJ1-5	CSARQGYVNQPQHF	TGCAGTGCTAGACAGGGGTATGTGAACCAGCCCCAGCATTTT
TRBV11-2	many	TRBD2	TRBJ2-3	CASSFRTSGRYTDTQYF	TGTGCCAGCAGCTTCAGAACTAGCGGGAGATACACAGATACGCAGTATTTT
TRBV7-8	.	TRBD2	TRBJ2-1	CASSPRQGGLAGVNEQFF	TGTGCCAGCAGCCCACGACAGGGAGGCCTAGCGGGAGTAAATGAGCAGTTCTTC
TRBV5-4	many	.	TRBJ2-5	CASSFGRQETQYF	TGTGCCAGCAGCTTCGGCAGGCAAGAGACCCAGTACTTC
TRBV5-4	few	.	TRBJ1-3	CASTTTGRGNTIYF	TGTGCCAGCACGACGACGGGGCGGGGAAACACCATATATTTT
TRBV7-3	.	TRBD1	TRBJ2-2	CASSPGGPGTGELFF	TGTGCCAGCAGTCCAGGGGGCCCAGGGACCGGGGAGCTGTTTTTT
TRBV20-1	many	.	TRBJ2-3	CSAYRPTDTQYF	TGCAGTGCTTACAGACCCACAGATACGCAGTATTTT
TRBV6-5	many	.	TRBJ2-4	CASSYISRGLAKNIQYF	TGTGCCAGCAGTTACATTTCGCGAGGTCTAGCCAAAAACATTCAGTACTTC
TRBV5-7	.	.	TRBJ2-1	CASSPGTVYNEQFF	TGTGCCAGCAGCCCCGGGACCGTGTACAATGAGCAGTTCTTC
TRBV5-4	many	.	TRBJ2-1	CASSLALGDEQFF	TGTGCCAGCAGCTTGGCCCTTGGTGATGAGCAGTTCTTC
TRBV11-2	many	TRBD2	TRBJ2-1	CASSSGLAGRNEQFF	TGTGCCAGCAGCTCGGGACTAGCGGGAAGGAATGAGCAGTTCTTC
TRBV27	many	.	TRBJ1-5	CASGPRGTQHF	TGTGCCAGCGGACCTCGGGGAACCCAGCATTTT
TRBV12-3/TRBV12-4	many	TRBD2	TRBJ2-3	CASSRDYTDTQYF	TGTGCCAGCAGCCGGGACTACACAGATACGCAGTATTTT
TRBV20-1	many	.	TRBJ2-2	CSAPGAGGRELFF	TGCAGTGCTCCGGGTGCAGGCGGGAGGGAGCTGTTTTTT
TRBV12-3/TRBV12-4	many	.	TRBJ2-7	CASSYRGSTGYEQYF	TGTGCCAGCAGTTATCGTGGGTCGACAGGCTACGAGCAGTACTTC
TRBV7-2	.	.	TRBJ2-2	CASSLALGASGELFF	TGTGCCAGCAGCTTAGCACTAGGAGCGTCCGGGGAGCTGTTTTTT
TRBV12-2	few	.	TRBJ2-5	CASRLASCLAVPETQYF	TGTGCAAGTCGCTTAGCGAGTTGTTTAGCGGTGCCGGAGACCCAGTACTTC
TRBV20-1	many	TRBD2	TRBJ2-3	CSATGTSVFTDTQYF	TGCAGTGCGACCGGGACTAGCGTCTTCACAGATACGCAGTATTTT
TRBV3-1	few	.	TRBJ2-2	CASSHSVEVGAGELFF	TGTGCCAGCAGCCATTCCGTGGAGGTGGGGGCCGGGGAGCTGTTTTTT
TRBV7-2	many	TRBD2	TRBJ2-3	CASRRGGSTDTQYF	TGTGCCAGCAGGAGGGGAGGGAGCACAGATACGCAGTATTTT
TRBV4-3	many	TRBD2	TRBJ2-2	CASRQELLAVGELFF	TGCGCCAGCAGACAAGAGTTACTAGCGGTCGGGGAGCTGTTTTTT
TRBV18	few	.	TRBJ2-5	CASSPPTRETQYF	TGTGCCAGCTCACCACCTACTCGGGAGACCCAGTACTTC
TRBV5-4	few	.	TRBJ2-1	CASSLVGFYNEQFF	TGTGCCAGCAGCTTGGTAGGGTTCTACAATGAGCAGTTCTTC
TRBV7-2	many	TRBD2	TRBJ2-3	CASSFASLAGGGTDTQYF	TGTGCCAGCAGCTTCGCCTCCCTAGCGGGAGGGGGCACAGATACGCAGTATTTT
TRBV23-1	few	TRBD1	TRBJ2-7	CASSQYRGKEQYF	TGCGCCAGCAGTCAATACAGGGGAAAGGAGCAGTACTTC
TRBV27	many	.	TRBJ2-7	CASSTRGGEQYF	TGTGCCAGCAGTACCAGGGGCGGCGAGCAGTACTTC
TRBV24-1	many	TRBD1	TRBJ2-5	CATSDRTGDPTEETQYF	TGTGCCACCAGTGATAGAACAGGGGACCCAACTGAAGAGACCCAGTACTTC
TRBV6-2/TRBV6-3	many	.	TRBJ2-2	CASLELVRLVENTGELFF	TGTGCCAGCCTGGAGCTTGTGCGGCTAGTAGAGAACACCGGGGAGCTGTTTTTT
TRBV5-1	many	.	TRBJ2-1	CASSKVPQSSYNEQFF	TGCGCCAGCAGCAAAGTCCCCCAGAGCTCCTACAATGAGCAGTTCTTC
TRBV20-1	many	.	TRBJ1-2	CSAPRDNYGYTF	TGCAGTGCTCCCCGGGACAACTATGGCTACACCTTC
TRBV7-2	medium-sized	TRBD1	TRBJ2-3	CASSIQGGSTDTQYF	TGTGCCAGCAGCATACAGGGGGGCAGCACAGATACGCAGTATTTT
TRBV5-1	many	.	TRBJ2-1	CASSLEASIKQFF	TGCGCCAGCAGCTTGGAGGCATCAATTAAGCAGTTCTTC
TRBV4-3	many	.	TRBJ2-1	CASSQDDPWGSSYNEQFF	TGCGCCAGCAGCCAAGATGATCCGTGGGGAAGCTCCTACAATGAGCAGTTCTTC
TRBV5-4	.	.	TRBJ2-1	CASSSPSAGPWGNEQFF	TGTGCCAGCAGCTCCCCCTCAGCGGGTCCTTGGGGCAATGAGCAGTTCTTC
TRBV15	many	.	TRBJ2-7	CATSRDQLAPEQYF	TGTGCCACCAGCAGAGATCAACTAGCCCCCGAGCAGTACTTC
TRBV20-1	many	TRBD2	TRBJ2-1	CSAAASGRAGEQFF	TGCAGTGCAGCGGCTAGCGGGAGGGCCGGTGAGCAGTTCTTC
TRBV5-1	many	.	TRBJ2-7	CASSSTLGGGTYEQYF	TGCGCCAGCAGCTCCACCCTCGGAGGGGGAACCTACGAGCAGTACTTC
TRBV5-6	.	TRBD2	TRBJ2-2	CASIPGTSNTGELFF	TGTGCCAGCATTCCCGGGACTAGCAACACCGGGGAGCTGTTTTTT
TRBV2	many	TRBD2	TRBJ2-5	CASSEVLAGAETQYF	TGTGCCAGCAGTGAGGTCCTAGCGGGAGCAGAGACCCAGTACTTC
TRBV30	.	.	TRBJ1-3	CAWSPLLPDTIYF	TGTGCCTGGAGTCCCCTTCTACCTGATACCATATATTTT
TRBV9	many	TRBD2	TRBJ2-3	CASSAPTSGRLTDTQYF	TGTGCCAGCAGCGCCCCCACTAGCGGACGACTCACAGATACGCAGTATTTT
TRBV9	many	.	TRBJ2-5	CASSALVFPETQYF	TGTGCCAGCAGCGCCCTAGTCTTTCCGGAGACCCAGTACTTC
TRBV5-1	many	.	TRBJ2-7	CASSLRKSTSYSYEQYF	TGCGCCAGCAGCTTACGGAAGTCGACCTCTTACTCCTACGAGCAGTACTTC
TRBV6-6	many	.	TRBJ2-3	CASLRTDTQYF	TGTGCCAGCCTAAGGACAGATACGCAGTATTTT
TRBV19	.	.	TRBJ2-7	CASSHQGNYEQYF	TGTGCCAGTAGTCACCAAGGGAACTACGAGCAGTACTTC
TRBV3-1	many	.	TRBJ1-1	CASKQDTATEAFF	TGTGCCAGCAAACAGGATACGGCCACTGAAGCTTTCTTT
TRBV27	many	.	TRBJ2-6	CASSPKGTRASGANVLTF	TGTGCCAGCAGTCCCAAGGGGACTCGAGCCTCTGGGGCCAACGTCCTGACTTTC
TRBV4-1	few	.	TRBJ2-1	CASSQVIAGGASFSAYNEQFF	TGCGCCAGCAGCCAAGTTATCGCGGGTGGAGCGAGCTTTTCCGCCTACAATGAGCAGTTCTTC